The 17 T cell receptor beta chains below were found in one sample sequenced in a study of T-cell reconstitution after alpha-beta-depleted transplantation in children. Preparation of the TCRbeta library was carried out with unique molecular identifiers. From the PCR reads, TCRdb called clonotypes with MiXCR, one entry per CDR3 protein. The table has around 600,000 distinct CDR3 sequences, 16% seen once. The sequences come from PBMCs from the stem cell graft donor, collected from the stem cell graft. These TCRs come from a human donor who donated a stem cell graft to a child with acute myeloid leukemia.

This clonotype was observed a handful of times. The V call is TRBV5-1, the J call TRBJ1-1, with TRBD1 as a possible D gene (5 bases). CDR3 size: 14 residues. The V end was cut by 3 bases, the J end by 6 bases, with 15 bases between. Germline loops: CDR1 SGHRS, CDR2 YFSETQ. In nucleotides, the CDR3 is TGCGCCAGCAGCTACGACGTGTGGGACTCTGAAGCTTTCTTT. This translates into CASSYDVWDSEAFF.

This clonotype has at least ten counts. The chain joins TRBV29-1 to TRBJ2-1, with 8 bases matching TRBD1. From germline, CDR1 is SQVTM and CDR2 ANQGSEA. The CDR3 totals 15 residues. V was pared by 6 bases and J by 2 bases, with 9 bases of the junction left unmatched. CDR3 in DNA: TGCAGCGTGCCGGGAAGGACAGGGCCCTACAATGAGCAGTTCTTC. It yields the protein CSVPGRTGPYNEQFF.

This clonotype showed up many times. The chain recombines TRBV20-1 with TRBJ1-4, with D perhaps TRBD1 (5 bases). The CDR3 is 13 amino acids. Germline CDR1 reads DFQATT; CDR2 reads SNEGSKA (reference sequence). The V gene lost 6 bases and the J gene lost 0 bases, with 8 bases spanning the gap. The CDR3 sequence is CSALTATNEKLFF. DNA for the CDR3: TGCAGTGCCCTGACAGCAACTAATGAAAAACTGTTTTTT.

For this clonotype: This may come from a read error, since a much larger clone is one base off. This likely comes from a read error, as the CDR3 has no conserved phenylalanine or tryptophan at its end. This chain uses TRBV20-1 with TRBJ1-6, with 7 bases aligning to TRBD1. Per germline, CDR1 DFQATT and CDR2 SNEGSKA (reference sequence). With 0 bases clipped from V and 10 bases from J, the junction kept 6 bases outside the gene matches. The CDR3 contains 14 residues. The CDR3 coding sequence is TGCAGTGCTAGAGATAACAGGGGTCCGTCACCCCTCCACTGT. It encodes CSARDNRGPSPLHC.

This CDR3 is CSARDPGGERNYGYTF. The CDR3, as DNA: TGCAGTGCTAGAGATCCAGGGGGGGAACGAAACTATGGCTACACCTTC. The chain recombines TRBV20-1 with TRBJ1-2; 7 positions match TRBD1. The length of the CDR3 is 16 residues. The V segment lost 0 bases and the J segment 2 bases; nucleotides outside the gene matches: 9. In germline, CDR1 is DFQATT, CDR2 SNEGSKA (reference sequence).

At least ten counts were recorded for this clonotype. This chain connects TRBV27 to TRBJ1-5; D is perhaps TRBD1 (5 bases). CDR1 is MNHEY, CDR2 SMNVEV, per germline (reference sequence). The CDR3 extends over 11 amino acids. V gave up 11 bases and J gave up 15 bases, with 20 bases separating them. CDR3 in amino acids: CASCMMGRRHF. DNA for the CDR3: TGTGCCTCCTGTATGATGGGGCGGAGGCATTTT.

The chain recombines TRBV29-1 with TRBJ1-1; perhaps TRBD1 as D (6 bases). The CDR3 totals 13 residues. Trimming pared 7 bases from V and 2 bases from J, leaving 14 bases between. Germline V gene lookup returns CDR1 SQVTM and CDR2 ANQGSEA. CDR3 sequence: CSASQGGNTEAFF. For the CDR3, the DNA is TGCAGCGCCTCACAGGGAGGAAACACTGAAGCTTTCTTT.

The genes are TRBV11-2 and TRBJ1-1, with 8 bases fitting TRBD1. The germline V gene has CDR1 SGHAT and CDR2 FQNNGV. The junction had 10 bases not matched to a gene; V was cut back by 3 bases and J by 1 base. The CDR3 runs 17 residues. The CDR3 region is CASSFGQGVRKNTEAFF. The CDR3 nucleotides read TGTGCCAGCAGCTTTGGACAGGGAGTTCGCAAGAACACTGAAGCTTTCTTT.

The rearrangement joins TRBV20-1 to TRBJ2-7; no clear D gene. Germline loops: CDR1 DFQATT, CDR2 SNEGSKA (reference sequence). The V end was cut by 3 bases, the J end by 1 base, with 10 bases between. CDR3 length equals 13 residues. The CDR3 spells CSARDATSYEQYF. CDR3 sequence (DNA): TGCAGTGCTAGGGACGCTACATCCTACGAGCAGTACTTC.

This sequence joins TRBV28 and TRBJ2-7, with D possibly being TRBD1 or TRBD2 (6 bases each). The ends were cut back, 5 bases at V and 4 bases at J, with 15 bases in the middle. The CDR3 consists of 14 residues. The germline gives CDR1 MDHEN, CDR2 SYDVKM. CDR3 nucleotides: TGTGCCAGCAGTGAAGTAGGGGGGCAATACGAGCAGTACGTC. As protein: CASSEVGGQYEQYV.

This clonotype appeared a few times. The chain links TRBV15 to TRBJ2-5; 7 positions agree with TRBD1. The V and J ends lost 2 bases and 5 bases, in that order; junction bases with no gene match: 5. The CDR3 loop spans 14 amino acids. Germline V gene lookup returns CDR1 LNHNV and CDR2 YYDKDF (reference sequence). CDR3 in amino acids: CATSRPNRGETQYF. CDR3 DNA sequence: TGTGCCACCAGCAGACCGAACAGGGGTGAGACCCAGTACTTC.

In its sample, this clonotype was seen a few times. The chain links TRBV28 to TRBJ2-5; the D gene is possibly TRBD1 (6 bases). Germline CDR1 and CDR2: MDHEN and SYDVKM. V gave up 4 bases and J gave up 1 base, with 28 bases separating them. There are 20 residues in the CDR3. CDR3 coding DNA: TGTGCCAGCAGTTCCCCTCCGTGGGCCCCAGGGGCAATGTCCCAAGAGACCCAGTACTTC. It is translated as CASSSPPWAPGAMSQETQYF.

The V and J genes are TRBV4-3 and TRBJ1-2; no definite D call. V shed 0 bases and J shed 6 bases, with 11 bases lying between them. The CDR3 runs to 14 residues. CDR1 and CDR2 from the germline V gene are LGHNA and YSLEER. In DNA form, the CDR3 reads TGCGCCAGCAGCCAAGATAGGGTGCCGGATGGCTACACCTTC. Translating gives CASSQDRVPDGYTF.

This clonotype was recorded many times. The gene calls are TRBV4-1 and TRBJ2-3; a weak D match, TRBD1 (5 bases). Trimming cost V 7 bases and J 4 bases, with 18 bases left between them. Per the germline V gene, CDR1 is MGHRA and CDR2 is YSYEKL. The CDR3 contains 15 residues. CDR3 sequence reads: CASTDSHHPADTQYF. DNA of the CDR3: TGCGCCAGCACCGACAGCCATCATCCAGCAGATACGCAGTATTTT.

CDR3 loop: CSARVINSPLHF. DNA for the CDR3: TGCAGTGCTAGGGTCATAAATTCACCCCTCCACTTT. The genes are TRBV20-1 and TRBJ1-6; D is ambiguous. Per germline, CDR1 DFQATT and CDR2 SNEGSKA (reference sequence). CDR3 length: 12 amino acids. Trimming cost V 3 bases and J 7 bases, with 7 bases left between them.

In its sample, this clonotype was seen many times. V usage is TRBV20-1 and J usage is TRBJ1-1; D uncertain. From germline, CDR1 is DFQATT and CDR2 SNEGSKA (reference sequence). The CDR3 totals 11 residues. Trimming took off 6 bases at V and 11 bases at J, with 16 bases between the two ends. DNA for the CDR3: TGCAGTGCGGCTCGGACTCGCTTTGCTTTCTTT. It specifies CSAARTRFAFF.

The chain carries TRBV5-1 and TRBJ2-1; the D gene is possibly TRBD2 (6 bases). Germline CDR1 reads SGHRS; CDR2 reads YFSETQ. V gave up 0 bases and J gave up 6 bases, with 13 bases separating them. The CDR3 covers 15 residues. The CDR3 nucleotides read TGCGCCAGCAGCTTGGTAGCGGCCCAGGGCAATGAGCAGTTCTTC. This gives the protein CASSLVAAQGNEQFF.